This TCR beta chain was sequenced during a study of regulatory T cells in long-lasting Graves disease. Time point here: newly diagnosed GD, antithyroid drugs for less than 3 months. Following extraction of RNA from PBMCs, that RNA was used to make the TCR library. Whole-study findings and limits: Sample size was small, which may have lowered accuracy.

In its sample, this clonotype was seen many times. The antigen remains undetermined. CDR3 regions were amplified by Arm-PCR using iRepertoire HTBI primers to build TCR beta libraries. A single record per CDR3 protein comes from TCRdb applying MiXCR to the multiplex PCR reads. This sample yields 540,000 or so distinct CDR3 sequences, of which 13% are seen a single time; 8% to 10% belongs to the top ten. This sample was also put to use in a study of T cells in Graves' hyperthyroidism and ophthalmopathy. That source notes: The TCR CDR3 was amplified in a first-round RT-PCR using the HTBI primer set.

The sequencing here drew on peripheral blood mononuclear cells (PBMCs), taken at new diagnosis, from a patient treated with antithyroid drugs. The source is a man aged 30-40 years with Graves disease.

The CDR3 is CASSYSVGQGADEQFF. CDR3 nucleotides: TGTGCCAGCAGTTACTCGGTAGGACAGGGGGCCGATGAGCAGTTCTTC. The genes are TRBV6-2 or TRBV6-3 and TRBJ2-1; 11 bases fit TRBD1. Germline assignment: CDR1 MNHEY and CDR2 SVGEGT. The CDR3 covers 16 residues. With 0 bases clipped from V and 8 bases from J, the junction kept 6 bases outside the gene matches.